The 17 T cell receptor beta chains in this list originate from one sample, sequenced in a study of naive and memory T cell subsets. General study results and limits: Possibly reflecting memory cells re-expressing CD45RA, a few larger clonotypes occurred in naive repertoires, especially CD8.

An equimolar mix of two oligonucleotides served as the beta constant-region primer for TRBC1 and TRBC2. The ligated cDNA underwent four PCR rounds using SP2 and nested alpha and beta constant-region primers. TCRdb itself ran the UMI-ligation and nested PCR reads through MiXCR, one entry per CDR3 protein. Of approximately 150,000 distinct CDR3 sequences in the sample, 20% to 25% were seen once. These receptors have no identified antigens. Sequences were obtained from naive CD4+ T cells from blood. These receptors originate from a human donor in good health.

The table lists this clonotype with a count of one. This may be a read error, as it is one base from a much larger clone. V is TRBV29-1 and J is TRBJ2-7, with D possibly called TRBD1 or TRBD2 (5 bases each). The CDR3 covers 13 residues. From germline, CDR1 is SQVTM and CDR2 ANQGSEA. V gave up 6 bases and J gave up 7 bases, with 19 bases separating them. In nucleotides, the CDR3 is TGCAGCGTGGGACGGGGAACCTTGGGGGAGCAGTACTTC. Its protein product is CSVGRGTLGEQYF.

This clonotype was detected many times. The genes are TRBV20-1 and TRBJ2-1; D could derive from TRBD1 or TRBD2 (7 bases each). Germline CDR1 is DFQATT and CDR2 is SNEGSKA (reference sequence). V was pared by 0 bases and J by 7 bases, with 19 bases between. This CDR3 spans 16 amino acids. The CDR3 region has the DNA TGCAGTGCTAGAGATCGTAGGCAGGGGGGGTGGAATGAGCAGTTCTTC. Translating it yields CSARDRRQGGWNEQFF.

This clonotype showed up just a few times. This chain links TRBV11-2 with TRBJ2-2, with 9 bases fitting TRBD1. CDR1 is SGHAT and CDR2 is FQNNGV in the germline V gene. The trim removed 3 bases at V and 6 bases at J, leaving 5 bases unmatched. The CDR3 is 15 amino acids. CDR3 region: CASSFTTGGPGELFF. The CDR3 DNA reads TGTGCCAGCAGCTTTACTACAGGGGGCCCCGGGGAGCTGTTTTTT.

The chain combines TRBV6-6 with TRBJ1-6; 7 nucleotides align to TRBD1. V gave up 0 bases and J gave up 0 bases; unmatched junction bases: 5. The CDR3 consists of 18 residues. Germline V CDR1 and CDR2: MNHNY, SVGAGI (reference sequence). The CDR3 sequence is CASSYSDRKSSYNSPLHF. As DNA, the CDR3 is TGTGCCAGCAGTTACTCGGACAGGAAGAGCTCCTATAATTCACCCCTCCACTTT.

V usage is TRBV18 and J usage is TRBJ1-1; D gene ambiguous. The CDR3 runs to 14 residues. CDR1 is KGHSH, CDR2 LQKENI, per germline. Trimming removed 1 base at V and 6 bases at J, with 12 bases between. CDR3 sequence (DNA): TGTGCCAGCTCACCACGGAGAGGGAGCCCTGAAGCTTTCTTT. Translated, it gives CASSPRRGSPEAFF.

The chain is built from TRBV20-1 and TRBJ2-3; a weak D match, TRBD1 (6 bases). The germline V and J ends were trimmed by 2 bases and 7 bases, with 10 bases remaining between them. The germline V gene has CDR1 DFQATT and CDR2 SNEGSKA (reference sequence). CDR3 size: 12 residues. Here the CDR3 reads CSARQGIYTQYF. The CDR3 nucleotides are TGCAGTGCTAGACAGGGGATATATACGCAGTATTTT.

This clonotype showed up just a few times. V and J are TRBV5-1 and TRBJ2-1; D not certain. Looked up from germline, CDR1 is SGHRS and CDR2 is YFSETQ. The CDR3 spans 16 residues. Deletions cut 0 bases from V and 5 bases from J, with 15 bases between. The CDR3 DNA reads as TGCGCCAGCAGCTTGGCCTTGGGCGGACCCGACAATGAGCAGTTCTTC. Its translation: CASSLALGGPDNEQFF.

The V gene is TRBV11-2, the J gene TRBJ2-7, with 7 bases matching TRBD2. V was clipped by 2 bases and J by 0 bases; unmatched bases: 4. Germline-derived CDR1 and CDR2 are SGHAT and FQNNGV. The CDR3 extends over 15 amino acids. The CDR3 DNA sequence: TGTGCCAGCAGCTTACGCCTAGCGGTCTCCTACGAGCAGTACTTC. It codes for CASSLRLAVSYEQYF.

This clonotype has a count of ten or more. This chain connects TRBV6-5 to TRBJ1-5; D remains unclear. The CDR3 sequence is 18 residues long. CDR1 is MNHEY, CDR2 SVGAGI, per germline. V was shortened by 3 bases and J by 2 bases, with 20 bases between the two germline ends. CDR3 region: CASSYSPFGGSGNQPQHF. Written as DNA, the CDR3 is TGTGCCAGCAGTTATTCCCCTTTTGGAGGCAGTGGCAATCAGCCCCAGCATTTT.

This clonotype was detected only once. CDR3 DNA sequence: TGTGCCAGCAGAGCGGGAGGGAACAATGAGCAGTTCTTC. The encoded protein is CASRAGGNNEQFF. The chain links TRBV28 to TRBJ2-1; 10 nucleotides line up with TRBD2. The CDR3 has 13 residues. Germline V gives CDR1 MDHEN, CDR2 SYDVKM. V was clipped by 6 bases and J by 5 bases; unmatched bases: 1.

The CDR3 bases are TGTGCCAGCACAGTCAGGGGCCGAGTTCGTGAAAAACTGTTTTTT. Translating it yields CASTVRGRVREKLFF. This rearrangement joins TRBV7-9 to TRBJ1-4, with a weak D call TRBD1 (6 bases). V was pared by 7 bases and J by 7 bases, with 19 bases between. The length of the CDR3 is 15 residues. Germline CDR1 and CDR2: SEHNR and FQNEAQ (reference sequence). The whole variable domain, remainder taken from reference TRBV7-9 and TRBJ1-4, is DTGVSQNPRHKITKRGQNVTFRCDPISEHNRLYWYRQTLGQGPEFLTYFQNEAQLEKSRLLSDRFSAERPKGSFSTLEIQRTEQGDSAMYLCASTVRGRVREKLFFGSGTQLSVL.

This clonotype was seen a few times. The chain uses TRBV7-2 and TRBJ2-1, with D unresolved. Between the trimmed V and J ends, which lost 7 bases and 10 bases, there was a span of 20 bases. The CDR3 length is 14 residues. Germline V gene lookup returns CDR1 SGHTA and CDR2 FQGNSA. The CDR3 DNA reads TGTGCCAGCACCTTGCGCCCGCCCTTATACGAGCAGTTCTTC. Translated: CASTLRPPLYEQFF.

The J gene is TRBJ2-3, the V gene TRBV7-8; 9 bases align to TRBD2. Germline V gives CDR1 SGHVS, CDR2 FQNEAQ. V shed 1 base and J 4 bases; nucleotides not matched to a gene: 9. CDR3 size: 17 residues. The CDR3 coding sequence is TGTGCCAGCAGCTTAGGCCATAGCGGGAGAAGCTCAGATACGCAGTATTTT. Its translation: CASSLGHSGRSSDTQYF.

This clonotype was detected a few times. The chain recombines TRBV18 with TRBJ1-1; weak D call: TRBD1 (5 bases). V lost 1 base and J 1 base, leaving 7 bases between the germline ends. This CDR3 spans 14 amino acids. Germline V gene sequence: CDR1 KGHSH, CDR2 LQKENI. The CDR3 sequence is CASSPRQGNTEAFF. CDR3 DNA: TGTGCCAGCTCACCACGCCAGGGGAACACTGAAGCTTTCTTT.

This clonotype appeared a few times. The rearrangement joins TRBV6-2 or TRBV6-3 to TRBJ2-7; a weak D match, TRBD2 (6 bases). Trimming stripped 5 bases from V and 4 bases from J, with 15 bases between. Germline V CDR1 and CDR2: MNHEY, SVGEGT. CDR3 length: 14 amino acids. The CDR3 nucleotides are TGTGCCAGCAGTCGGCAGGGAGGTGTGTACGAGCAGTACTTC. This codes for CASSRQGGVYEQYF.

This clonotype has only a few counts. The chain has TRBV18 and TRBJ1-3, with D possibly TRBD1 on 5 matching bases. CDR1 and CDR2 (germline): KGHSH, LQKENI. The V end lost 2 bases, the J end lost 0 bases, and 14 bases lay between the germline ends. This CDR3 is 17 amino acids long. As DNA, the CDR3 is TGTGCCAGCTCACCAAATCGACAGCCAACCTCTGGAAACACCATATATTTT. It is translated as CASSPNRQPTSGNTIYF.

The CDR3 nucleotides are TGCGCCAGCAGCTTGGTGGGGGCTCCTGAGCAGTTCTTC. Amino acid sequence: CASSLVGAPEQFF. V gene TRBV5-1 combines with J gene TRBJ2-1; D is possibly TRBD1 (6 bases). The CDR3 covers 13 residues. V lost 0 bases, J lost 9 bases, and 10 bases lay in between. Germline lookup yields CDR1 SGHRS and CDR2 YFSETQ. The variable domain in full, completed from reference TRBV5-1 and TRBJ2-1, reads KAGVTQTPRYLIKTRGQQVTLSCSPISGHRSVSWYQQTPGQGLQFLFEYFSETQRNKGNFPGRFSGRQFSNSRSEMNVSTLELGDSALYLCASSLVGAPEQFFGPGTRLTVL.